This is a list of T cell receptor beta chains from one sample in a study of T-cell memory formation after mild COVID-19. TCRdb independently ran MiXCR on the 5' RACE reads; one entry per CDR3 protein. The sample includes 500,000 to 600,000 distinct CDR3 sequences, over 15% of them seen just once. Specimen: PBMCs or a T cell subset sorted from them (not recorded which). The receptor set was obtained from an adult woman who had mild COVID-19 (a few samples of this study predate the infection). Cell type and time point are not known. Both conserved end residues are part of each CDR3. The D gene is left open where the match is weak. For some rows the clone size is stated as once, few or many, or as a class when expanded; others skip it.

j_gene,v_gene,abundance,d_gene,CDR3nt,CDR3aa
TRBJ1-2,TRBV7-3,few,NA,TGTGCCAGCAGCTCCGGGACGGGCATTTCGGAGGGCTACACCTTC,CASSSGTGISEGYTF
TRBJ2-7,TRBV10-3,NA,TRBD1,TGTGCCATCAGTGGGCGACAGGGGGCGAGGGAGCAGTACTTC,CAISGRQGAREQYF
TRBJ2-2,TRBV7-9,NA,NA,TGTGCCAGTCATGGTTCGGGTCGGACCGGGGAGCTGTTTTTT,CASHGSGRTGELFF
TRBJ2-2,TRBV15,few,NA,TGTGCCACCAGCAGAGATCACAGGGTTTTGACCGGGGAGCTGTTTTTT,CATSRDHRVLTGELFF
TRBJ2-3,TRBV11-3,NA,NA,TGTGCCAGCAGCTTAGAGAGCGGACGCACAGATACGCAGTATTTT,CASSLESGRTDTQYF
TRBJ2-1,TRBV12-3/TRBV12-4,few,TRBD1,TGTGCCAGCAGGTCAGAGGGACAGGGCAATGAGCAGTTCTTC,CASRSEGQGNEQFF
TRBJ1-5,TRBV6-1,few,NA,TGTGCCAGCAGTGAAGCGGCAGGACCGTTTCAGCCCCAGCATTTT,CASSEAAGPFQPQHF
TRBJ1-1,TRBV7-3,few,TRBD1,TGTGCCAGCAGCGCTGACAGGGGAGACACTGAAGCTTTCTTT,CASSADRGDTEAFF
TRBJ2-7,TRBV5-4,NA,TRBD1,TGTGCCAGCAGCGGGGGGACAGGGTGGAGCCACGAGCAGTACTTC,CASSGGTGWSHEQYF
TRBJ1-1,TRBV6-2/TRBV6-3,NA,NA,TGTGCCAGCAGTTACATGGGACGGAACACTGAAGCTTTCTTT,CASSYMGRNTEAFF
TRBJ1-3,TRBV12-3/TRBV12-4,few,NA,TGTGCCAGCACCCTTAGTTATTCTGGAAACACCATATATTTT,CASTLSYSGNTIYF
TRBJ2-7,TRBV19,few,NA,TGTGCCAGTAGTATTGGGAGCGACGAGCAGTACTTC,CASSIGSDEQYF
TRBJ2-1,TRBV5-1,few,TRBD1,TGCGCCAGCAGCCCTTGGACAGGCACATACAATGAGCAGTTCTTC,CASSPWTGTYNEQFF